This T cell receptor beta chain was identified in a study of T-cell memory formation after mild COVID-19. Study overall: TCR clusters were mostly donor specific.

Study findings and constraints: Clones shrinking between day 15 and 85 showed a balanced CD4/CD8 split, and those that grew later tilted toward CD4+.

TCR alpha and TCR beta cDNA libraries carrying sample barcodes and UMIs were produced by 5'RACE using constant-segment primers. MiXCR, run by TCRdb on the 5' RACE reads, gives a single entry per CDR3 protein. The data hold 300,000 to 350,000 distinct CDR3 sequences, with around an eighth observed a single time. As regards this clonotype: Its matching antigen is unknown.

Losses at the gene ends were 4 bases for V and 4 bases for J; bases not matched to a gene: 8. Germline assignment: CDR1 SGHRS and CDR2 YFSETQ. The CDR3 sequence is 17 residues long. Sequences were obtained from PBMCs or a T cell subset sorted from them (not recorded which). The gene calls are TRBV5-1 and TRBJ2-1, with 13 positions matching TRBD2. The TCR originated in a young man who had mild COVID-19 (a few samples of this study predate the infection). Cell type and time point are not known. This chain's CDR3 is CASSLQTSGGLYNEQFF. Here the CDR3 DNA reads TGCGCCAGCAGCCTCCAGACTAGCGGGGGGCTTTACAATGAGCAGTTCTTC.